The 8 T cell receptor beta chains listed next were all sequenced from one sample in a study of identical twins (dated by TCRdb to 2016 to 2018). Libraries were prepared through 5' RACE. For sequencing, an Illumina HiSeq 2000 was employed. TCRdb itself trimmed the public reads at Q25 with fastp, ran MiXCR and retained productive beta chains. Rows merge per CDR3 protein into single entries with the most common DNA and genes. Here the sample has 1.5 million to 2 million distinct CDR3 sequences; under 35% occur a single time. The ten biggest clones cover around 0.3% of the sample. Sequenced material: cord blood. The receptors here all came from a newborn girl in good health.

The rearrangement joins TRBV5-5 to TRBJ1-4; D is unresolved. The CDR3 consists of 13 residues. Looked up from germline, CDR1 is SGHKS and CDR2 is YYEKEE (reference sequence). V was pared by 1 base and J by 7 bases, with 8 bases between. The CDR3 is CASSLPAREKLFF. The CDR3 DNA is TGTGCCAGCAGCTTGCCCGCTCGTGAAAAACTGTTTTTT.

The chain recombines TRBV27 with TRBJ2-7; 9 bases are shared with TRBD1. Germline CDR1 is MNHEY and CDR2 is SMNVEV (reference sequence). The CDR3 extends over 15 amino acids. J gave up 3 bases and V 4 bases, and 7 bases lay outside the gene matches. CDR3 DNA sequence: TGTGCCAGCAGTTCCCGGACAGGGGTTTTCTACGAGCAGTACTTC. Its translation is CASSSRTGVFYEQYF.

The chain joins TRBV27 to TRBJ2-3; 14 bases match TRBD2. This CDR3 is 19 amino acids long. Per germline, CDR1 MNHEY and CDR2 SMNVEV (reference sequence). Trimming took 5 bases from V and 0 from J; bases not matched to a gene: 10. The CDR3 DNA sequence: TGTGCCAGCAGTCCCGGGGGGACTAGCGGGAGTTTAAGCACAGATACGCAGTATTTT. It translates to CASSPGGTSGSLSTDTQYF.

The chain links TRBV11-2 to TRBJ2-7; 11 bases are a match to TRBD1. Trimming at V came to 0 bases and at J to 5 bases, leaving 9 bases not matched to a gene. Germline assignment: CDR1 SGHAT and CDR2 FQNNGV. There are 17 residues in the CDR3. The CDR3 sequence: CASSLDPEDRGLNEQYF. The CDR3 DNA follows: TGTGCCAGCAGCTTAGACCCCGAGGACAGGGGGCTCAACGAGCAGTACTTC.

On this clonotype itself: A much larger clone differs by one base, so this may be a read error. The chain is built from TRBV21-1 and TRBJ1-1; the D segment call TRBD1 is taken from the table without a DNA check. TRBV21-1 is listed as a pseudogene. This CDR3 region has 14 residues. CDR3 protein: CASSKVTGGTEAFF. The CDR3 DNA is TGTGCCAGCAGCAAAGTGACAGGGGGCACTGAAGCTTTCTTT.

The table lists this clonotype with a few counts. This chain links TRBV5-1 with TRBJ2-5; 8 nucleotides align to TRBD1. The CDR3 totals 16 residues. V was pared by 1 base and J by 5 bases, with 10 bases of the junction left unmatched. From germline, CDR1 is SGHRS and CDR2 YFSETQ. The CDR3 DNA is TGCGCCAGCAGCTTGAACTACCGGACAGGGACGGAGACCCAGTACTTC. As protein: CASSLNYRTGTETQYF.

V is TRBV18 and J is TRBJ1-2; a possible D gene is TRBD1 (6 bases). Deletions cut 8 bases from V and 5 bases from J, with 18 bases between. The CDR3 runs to 14 residues. In germline, CDR1 is KGHSH, CDR2 LQKENI. This CDR3 is CASRLGGASYGYTF. CDR3 DNA: TGTGCCAGCCGTCTGGGGGGCGCGTCTTATGGCTACACCTTC.

The table lists this clonotype with a few counts. The chain couples TRBV2 to TRBJ2-3; 10 bases are a match to TRBD2. The CDR3 runs 15 residues. CDR1 SNHLY and CDR2 FYNNEI come from the germline V gene. The V gene end was trimmed by 3 bases and the J gene end by 5 bases; junction bases not matched to a gene: 5. CDR3 nucleotides: TGTGCCAGCAGTGATCCGGGACTAGCGCAAGATACGCAGTATTTT. It specifies CASSDPGLAQDTQYF.